These 2 T cell receptor beta chains came from one sample sequenced in a study of T cell responses to AZD1222 COVID-19 vaccine (dated by TCRdb to the early 2020s). According to the study, the label for this sample's time point signals: baseline before first vaccination. The library was built by means of the immunoSEQ multiplex PCR assay. TCRdb obtained this table from immuneACCESS and retained in-frame rearrangements with V and J assigned. These tables miss some clones; where compared with another copy, unresolved V genes account for less than half of the shortfall, and the remainder is unexplained. The sample table shows 90,000 to 150,000 clones, and approximately 91% are seen once. Of the sample, 2% to 3% is held by the ten largest clones. Here the sequenced sample was peripheral blood, taken on day 0 of AZD1222 vaccination. Receptor source: an adult in good health.

The chain uses TRBV5-1 and TRBJ1-2; D perhaps matches TRBD1 (6 bases). The V end was cut by 5 bases, the J end by 4 bases, with 18 bases between. There are 15 residues in the CDR3. CDR1 and CDR2 (germline): SGHRS, YFSETQ. The CDR3 DNA sequence: TGCGCCAGCAGGCGGAACCAGGACAGAAGCTATGGCTACACCTTC. Amino acids: CASRRNQDRSYGYTF.

The CDR3 nucleotides are TGTGCCAGCAGTCCCCAGCAGGGTGCAGATACGCAGTATTTT. Amino acids: CASSPQQGADTQYF. The chain couples TRBV28 to TRBJ2-3; D might be TRBD1 (5 bases). Deletions cut 5 bases from V and 4 bases from J, with 13 bases between. CDR3 length: 14 residues. Germline CDR1 is MDHEN and CDR2 is SYDVKM.